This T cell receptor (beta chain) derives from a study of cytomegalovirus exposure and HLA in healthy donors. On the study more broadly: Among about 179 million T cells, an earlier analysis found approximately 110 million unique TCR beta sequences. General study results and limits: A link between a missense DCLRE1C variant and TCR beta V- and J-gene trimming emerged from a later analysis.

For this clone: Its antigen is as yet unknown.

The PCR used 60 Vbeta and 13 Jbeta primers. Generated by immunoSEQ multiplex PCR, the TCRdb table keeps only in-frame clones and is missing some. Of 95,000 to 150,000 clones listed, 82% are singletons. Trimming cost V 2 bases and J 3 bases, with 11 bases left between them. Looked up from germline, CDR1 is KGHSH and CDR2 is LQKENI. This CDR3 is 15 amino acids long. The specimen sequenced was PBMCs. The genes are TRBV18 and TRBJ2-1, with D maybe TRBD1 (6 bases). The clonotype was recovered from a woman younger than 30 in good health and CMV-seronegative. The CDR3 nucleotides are TGTGCCAGCTCACCAGGGACACCTAACTACAATGAGCAGTTCTTC. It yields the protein CASSPGTPNYNEQFF.